What follows is one T cell receptor beta chain and its context. These data belong to a study of regulatory T cells in long-lasting Graves disease. Losses at the gene ends were 8 bases for V and 9 bases for J; bases not matched to a gene: 17. In germline, CDR1 is MNHNS, CDR2 SASEGT. CDR3 length: 15 residues. The sample's time point: persistent/refractory GD, antithyroid drugs over 5 years with positive TRAb. Following extraction of RNA from PBMCs, that RNA was used to make the TCR library. TCR beta libraries were built with iRepertoire HTBI primers and Arm-PCR of CDR3 regions. TCRdb analysed the multiplex PCR reads with MiXCR anew, one entry per CDR3 protein. Of 300,000 to 500,000 distinct CDR3 sequences in the sample, more than 20% were seen once.

Source: peripheral blood mononuclear cells (PBMCs), taken when the disease was refractory, from a patient treated with antithyroid drugs. V usage is TRBV6-1 and J usage is TRBJ2-5, with 8 nucleotides matching TRBD1. This sequence was found in a female donor with Graves disease. The CDR3 here is CASSPGQATLIAQYF. The CDR3 region has the DNA TGTGCCAGCTCTCCGGGACAGGCAACCCTCATCGCCCAGTACTTC.